A selection of T cell receptor beta chains follows, all from one sample in a study of T-cell reconstitution after alpha-beta-depleted transplantation in children. TCRdb reprocessed the PCR reads with MiXCR, giving one entry per CDR3 protein. The data hold 580,000 or so distinct CDR3 sequences, with about 21% observed a single time. Sample: PBMCs, mostly from graft donor cells, taken 360 days after TCRalphabeta/CD19-depleted stem cell transplant. The receptor source for this set is a boy in the first two years of life who had a stem cell transplant for acute myeloid leukemia, so the T cells may come from the graft donor. Both conserved end residues are part of each CDR3. The D gene is left open where the match is weak. Not every row has a clone size; where given, it reads once, few, many or a size class.

>NA|TRBJ1-6|TRBV10-3|many
CAARGGTNSPLHF
TGTGCCGCAAGGGGGGGCACTAATTCACCCCTCCACTTT
>NA|TRBJ1-3|TRBV28|many
CASSLWAVSSGNTIYF
TGTGCCAGCAGTTTATGGGCCGTCAGCTCTGGAAACACCATATATTTT
>NA|TRBJ2-3|TRBV6-5|NA
CASSYVGDTQYF
TGTGCCAGCAGTTACGTCGGAGATACGCAGTATTTT
>NA|TRBJ2-7|TRBV5-1|NA
CASTGWSSYEQYF
TGCGCCAGCACAGGGTGGAGCTCCTACGAGCAGTACTTC
>NA|TRBJ2-7|TRBV6-5|few
CASSYSRVSSYEQYF
TGTGCCAGCAGTTACTCGAGGGTGAGCTCCTACGAGCAGTACTTC
>NA|TRBJ2-3|TRBV11-2|NA
CASSLDRTRGSTDTQYF
TGTGCCAGCAGCTTAGACCGAACCAGGGGAAGCACAGATACGCAGTATTTT
>TRBD1|TRBJ1-5|TRBV20-1|many
CSAREGAGNQPQHF
TGCAGTGCCAGGGAGGGGGCAGGGAATCAGCCCCAGCATTTT
>TRBD1|TRBJ2-6|TRBV2|NA
CASYSSQGARVLTF
TGTGCCAGTTATTCCTCACAGGGGGCGAGGGTCCTGACTTTC
>NA|TRBJ1-1|TRBV7-2|NA
CASSFAEGTEAFF
TGTGCCAGCAGCTTTGCCGAGGGGACTGAAGCTTTCTTT
>TRBD2|TRBJ2-1|TRBV9|many
CASSVVSSGGPNNNEQFF
TGTGCCAGCAGCGTAGTGTCTAGCGGGGGGCCGAATAACAATGAGCAGTTCTTC
>NA|TRBJ2-1|TRBV29-1|many
CSVGPPYRADEQFF
TGCAGCGTTGGCCCCCCGTACAGGGCAGATGAGCAGTTCTTC
>NA|TRBJ1-5|TRBV6-6|few
CASQGGNQPQHF
TGTGCCAGTCAGGGCGGCAATCAGCCCCAGCATTTT
>NA|TRBJ1-1|TRBV29-1|few
CSVYRGEGAFF
TGCAGCGTTTATAGGGGGGAAGGAGCTTTCTTT
>NA|TRBJ2-5|TRBV12-3/TRBV12-4|NA
CASLGPDQETQYF
TGTGCCAGCCTTGGACCGGACCAAGAGACCCAGTACTTC
>TRBD1|TRBJ2-4|TRBV20-1|NA
CSASYYRGTKNIQYF
TGCAGTGCTAGTTACTACAGGGGTACCAAAAACATTCAGTACTTC
>NA|TRBJ2-4|TRBV12-3/TRBV12-4|NA
CASSPRRGVIEGAKNIQYF
TGTGCCAGCAGTCCCCGGAGAGGCGTGATCGAGGGAGCCAAAAACATTCAGTACTTC
>NA|TRBJ2-7|TRBV7-8|NA
CASSLVGPNEQYF
TGTGCCAGCAGCTTAGTGGGGCCCAACGAGCAGTACTTC
>TRBD2|TRBJ2-5|TRBV20-1|NA
CSSLAGGGETQYF
TGCAGTTCCCTGGCGGGAGGAGGAGAGACCCAGTACTTC
>TRBD1|TRBJ2-1|TRBV20-1|few
CSARGRTGLTDEQFF
TGCAGTGCTAGAGGCAGGACAGGGTTAACGGATGAGCAGTTCTTC
>NA|TRBJ1-2|TRBV12-3/TRBV12-4|NA
CASRSPSYGYTF
TGTGCCAGCAGGTCCCCTTCCTATGGCTACACCTTC
>NA|TRBJ2-1|TRBV4-1|few
CASSRQGGTARYNEQFF
TGCGCCAGCAGCCGTCAAGGCGGGACAGCAAGATACAATGAGCAGTTCTTC
>NA|TRBJ1-1|TRBV4-2|NA
CASSQDREYTEAFF
TGTGCCAGCAGCCAAGATAGGGAATACACTGAAGCTTTCTTT
>TRBD2|TRBJ2-5|TRBV20-1|many
CSARVLAGGDEFLETQYF
TGCAGTGCTAGAGTACTAGCGGGGGGCGATGAGTTTTTGGAGACCCAGTACTTC
>NA|TRBJ2-5|TRBV7-9|few
CASSITGSETQYF
TGTGCCAGCAGCATTACAGGGAGCGAGACCCAGTACTTC
>NA|TRBJ1-1|TRBV29-1|many
CSVEYDGGTEAFF
TGCAGCGTTGAATATGACGGAGGTACTGAAGCTTTCTTT
>NA|TRBJ2-5|TRBV12-3/TRBV12-4|many
CASSLGQLGTQYF
TGTGCCAGCAGTTTAGGACAGCTCGGGACCCAGTACTTC
>NA|TRBJ2-1|TRBV20-1|few
CSASGPSFSYNEQFF
TGCAGTGCCAGTGGTCCCAGTTTTTCCTACAATGAGCAGTTCTTC
>TRBD1|TRBJ2-7|TRBV12-3/TRBV12-4|NA
CASSSLPPGTGGAGQYF
TGTGCCAGCAGCTCCCTACCCCCCGGGACAGGGGGCGCTGGGCAGTACTTC
>NA|TRBJ2-5|TRBV6-6|few
CASRPHSQETQYF
TGTGCCAGCCGGCCCCACAGCCAAGAGACCCAGTACTTC
>NA|TRBJ2-2|TRBV2|many
CASSVGTRELFF
TGTGCCAGCAGTGTGGGGACCCGGGAGCTGTTTTTT
>NA|TRBJ2-3|TRBV12-3/TRBV12-4|few
CASRDSVIYTDTQYF
TGTGCCAGCAGGGACAGTGTGATTTACACAGATACGCAGTATTTT
>TRBD2|TRBJ2-3|TRBV30|few
CAWSVLAGGPDTQYF
TGTGCCTGGAGTGTACTAGCGGGGGGGCCAGATACGCAGTATTTT
>NA|TRBJ2-2|TRBV6-5|NA
CASSYSGGPGELFF
TGTGCCAGCAGTTACTCTGGGGGCCCCGGGGAGCTGTTTTTT
>NA|TRBJ2-7|TRBV7-2|many
CASSLPWGYEQYF
TGTGCCAGCAGCTTACCTTGGGGATACGAGCAGTACTTC
>NA|TRBJ1-2|TRBV28|many
CASSPRWPVAYTF
TGTGCCAGCAGTCCCCGGTGGCCGGTGGCCTACACCTTC
>NA|TRBJ2-7|TRBV12-3/TRBV12-4|NA
CASSTSVLPYEQYF
TGTGCCAGCAGTACGTCCGTACTCCCCTACGAGCAGTACTTC
>NA|TRBJ2-5|TRBV6-1|few
CASSDGRRQLQETQYF
TGTGCCAGCAGTGATGGGCGTCGGCAGCTCCAAGAGACCCAGTACTTC
>NA|TRBJ2-7|TRBV7-2|NA
CASSRDPGPYYEQYF
TGTGCCAGCAGCCGGGACCCTGGCCCCTACTACGAGCAGTACTTC
>NA|TRBJ2-1|TRBV6-5|few
CASSHPRGDSSYNEQFF
TGTGCCAGCAGCCATCCCCGGGGGGACAGCTCCTACAATGAGCAGTTCTTC
>TRBD2|TRBJ2-1|TRBV5-1|NA
CASSSVAGSDNEQFF
TGCGCCAGCAGCTCCGTAGCGGGGTCGGACAATGAGCAGTTCTTC
>TRBD1|TRBJ2-2|TRBV29-1|many
CSVTDRDTGELFF
TGCAGCGTTACGGACAGGGACACCGGGGAGCTGTTTTTT
>NA|TRBJ2-7|TRBV20-1|many
CSARENPTESYEQYF
TGCAGTGCTAGAGAAAACCCAACCGAATCCTACGAGCAGTACTTC
>TRBD2|TRBJ2-7|TRBV20-1|NA
CSASDGGTPYEQYF
TGCAGTGCTAGCGACGGGGGGACCCCCTACGAGCAGTACTTC
>NA|TRBJ1-5|TRBV21-1|NA
CASSPREVSGNQPQHF
TGTGCCAGCAGCCCTAGGGAGGTCAGTGGCAATCAGCCCCAGCATTTT
>NA|TRBJ2-3|TRBV29-1|NA
CSVGGGGTHTDTQYF
TGCAGCGTTGGAGGGGGAGGCACACACACAGATACGCAGTATTTT
>NA|TRBJ2-3|TRBV25-1|NA
CASIDTQSTDTQYF
TGTGCCAGCATAGACACGCAGAGCACAGATACGCAGTATTTT
>NA|TRBJ1-2|TRBV20-1|NA
CSARGERDLNGYTF
TGCAGTGCTAGAGGGGAGCGGGACCTAAATGGCTACACCTTC
>TRBD1|TRBJ1-2|TRBV5-6|NA
CASSYTGQPLSYGYTF
TGTGCCAGCAGCTATACGGGACAGCCTCTGTCCTATGGCTACACCTTC
>TRBD1|TRBJ1-1|TRBV20-1|many
CSASQGAGSLEAFF
TGCAGTGCTAGCCAGGGGGCCGGATCCCTCGAAGCTTTCTTT
>NA|TRBJ2-1|TRBV15|many
CATSRDPRGDEQFF
TGTGCCACCAGCAGAGATCCTAGAGGCGATGAGCAGTTCTTC
>NA|TRBJ1-2|TRBV5-1|NA
CASSLNRVNNYGYTF
TGCGCCAGCAGCTTGAACAGGGTGAATAACTATGGCTACACCTTC
>NA|TRBJ2-3|TRBV28|NA
CASSFQSDTQYF
TGTGCCAGCAGTTTTCAGTCAGATACGCAGTATTTT
>NA|TRBJ2-2|TRBV7-9|NA
CASSLGLQGRYTGELFF
TGTGCCAGCAGCTTAGGATTACAGGGACGGTACACCGGGGAGCTGTTTTTT
>TRBD1|TRBJ2-7|TRBV5-1|many
CASSGQGSYEQYF
TGTGCCAGCAGCGGACAGGGCTCCTACGAGCAGTACTTC
>NA|TRBJ1-5|TRBV20-1|few
CSANRRTASGQPQHF
TGCAGTGCTAATCGCAGGACAGCCTCCGGGCAGCCCCAGCATTTT
>NA|TRBJ1-2|TRBV12-3/TRBV12-4|few
CASSFQQTIYGYTF
TGTGCCAGCAGTTTCCAGCAGACTATATATGGCTACACCTTC
>TRBD2|TRBJ2-1|TRBV12-3/TRBV12-4|NA
CAISLASTSGGGNEQFF
TGTGCCATCAGCCTGGCCTCTACTAGCGGGGGGGGCAATGAGCAGTTCTTC
>TRBD1|TRBJ2-5|TRBV28|NA
CASREDREETQYF
TGTGCCAGCAGGGAGGACAGGGAAGAGACCCAGTACTTC
>NA|TRBJ2-7|TRBV29-1|many
CSVEAVRDKGSYEQYF
TGCAGCGTTGAAGCCGTCCGAGACAAAGGCTCCTACGAGCAGTACTTC
>NA|TRBJ2-5|TRBV7-2|NA
CASSLDRQYLETQYF
TGTGCCAGCAGCTTAGATCGGCAGTATTTAGAGACCCAGTACTTC